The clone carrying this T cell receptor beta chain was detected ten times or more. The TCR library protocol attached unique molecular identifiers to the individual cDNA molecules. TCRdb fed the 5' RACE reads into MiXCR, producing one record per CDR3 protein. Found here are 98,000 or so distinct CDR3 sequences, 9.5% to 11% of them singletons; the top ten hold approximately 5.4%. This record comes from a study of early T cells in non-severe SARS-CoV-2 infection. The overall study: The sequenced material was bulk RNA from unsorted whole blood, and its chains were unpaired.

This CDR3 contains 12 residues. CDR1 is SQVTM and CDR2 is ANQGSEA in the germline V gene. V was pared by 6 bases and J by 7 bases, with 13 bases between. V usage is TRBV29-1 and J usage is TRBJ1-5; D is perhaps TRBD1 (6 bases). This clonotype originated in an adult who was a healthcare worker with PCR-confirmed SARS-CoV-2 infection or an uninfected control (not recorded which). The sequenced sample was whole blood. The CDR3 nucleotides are TGCAGCGTCACTATACAGGGACAGCCCCAGCATTTT. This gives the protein CSVTIQGQPQHF.